These 17 T cell receptor beta chains originate from one sample sequenced in a study of blood T cell repertoires in COVID-19. The repertoire was sequenced with immunoSEQ multiplex PCR; TCRdb's copy has only in-frame clones and lacks some. The data contain more than 85,000 clones, around 90% of them singletons. Sample: peripheral blood. The receptors here all came from a woman aged 45-65 years with COVID-19, enrolled during active disease.

This chain links TRBV9 with TRBJ1-6, with TRBD1 matching over 11 bases. The CDR3 is made up of 15 amino acids. Germline lookup yields CDR1 SGDLS and CDR2 YYNGEE. The V segment lost 4 bases and the J segment 14 bases; nucleotides outside the gene matches: 11. The CDR3 reads CASSPSGTGGTTLHF. CDR3 coding DNA: TGTGCCAGCAGCCCATCCGGGACAGGGGGGACCACCCTCCACTTT.

The chain links TRBV19 to TRBJ2-1, with 8 bases fitting TRBD1. The CDR3 sequence is 12 residues long. V trimming: 8 bases; J trimming: 4 bases; junction bases outside the gene matches: 1. Germline V CDR1 and CDR2: LNHDA, SQIVND (reference sequence). DNA of the CDR3: TGTGCCAGTGGGGACAGGTACAATGAGCAGTTCTTC. Protein sequence: CASGDRYNEQFF.

This clone has a single count. J is TRBJ2-5 and V is TRBV11-2; possibly TRBD2 for D (6 bases). The CDR3 is made up of 13 amino acids. Germline CDR1 is SGHAT and CDR2 is FQNNGV. Trimming left V 5 bases short and J 4 bases short, with 11 bases between. The CDR3 nucleotides are TGTGCCAGCAGCGAGCAGGGAGGAGAGACCCAGTACTTC. This sequence encodes CASSEQGGETQYF.

This chain links TRBV7-2 with TRBJ2-1; D perhaps matches TRBD2 (6 bases). The CDR3 has 16 amino acids. V was clipped by 5 bases and J by 8 bases, with 22 bases between them. The germline V gene has CDR1 SGHTA and CDR2 FQGNSA. Here the CDR3 DNA reads TGTGCCAGCAGCGGACGGGCGGGGCTCCCCCGGGATGAGCAGTTCTTC. Encoded protein: CASSGRAGLPRDEQFF.

V is TRBV3-1 (or the pseudogene TRBV3-2) and J is TRBJ2-2, with 7 bases that match TRBD1. The V and J ends lost 5 bases and 6 bases, in that order; junction bases with no gene match: 9. CDR3 length: 15 residues. The V gene's germline CDR1 is LGHDT and CDR2 YNNKEL (reference sequence). CDR3 in amino acids: CASSINRGIAGELFF. CDR3 nucleotides: TGTGCCAGCAGCATAAACAGGGGTATAGCCGGGGAGCTGTTTTTT.

V and J are TRBV6-5 and TRBJ1-1, with TRBD1 identical over 9 bases. There are 13 residues in the CDR3. Losses at the gene ends were 7 bases for V and 7 bases for J; bases not matched to a gene: 7. From germline, CDR1 is MNHEY and CDR2 SVGAGI. The DNA of the CDR3 is TGTGCCAGCAAAAGGGGGACAGGGCTTGAAGCTTTCTTT. Its translation is CASKRGTGLEAFF.

V usage is TRBV7-3 and J usage is TRBJ2-5; 9 positions match TRBD2. J lost 1 base, V lost 5 bases, and 14 bases had no gene match. This CDR3 comprises 18 residues. The V gene's germline CDR1 is SGHTA and CDR2 FQGTGA. In DNA form, the CDR3 reads TGTGCCAGCAGCCCCCGGGGAAGCGGGGGGCCCAGCCAAGAGACCCAGTACTTC. This translates into CASSPRGSGGPSQETQYF. The full variable domain, its missing parts supplied by reference TRBV7-3 and TRBJ2-5, is GAGVSQTPSNKVTEKGKYVELRCDPISGHTALYWYRQSLGQGPEFLIYFQGTGAADDSGLPNDRFFAVRPEGSVSTLKIQRTERGDSAVYLCASSPRGSGGPSQETQYFGPGTRLLVL.

This clone was seen a few times. This rearrangement joins TRBV3-1 (or the pseudogene TRBV3-2) to TRBJ1-2; D might be TRBD1 (5 bases). The ends were cut back, 1 base at V and 3 bases at J, with 12 bases in the middle. CDR1 is LGHDT, CDR2 YNNKEL, per germline (reference sequence). The length of the CDR3 is 15 residues. The CDR3 coding sequence is TGTGCCAGCAGCCAAGCCTTGACAGAACACTATGGCTACACCTTC. Protein product: CASSQALTEHYGYTF.

The V call is TRBV13, the J call TRBJ2-3; 15 bases are a match to TRBD2. Germline V gives CDR1 PRHDT, CDR2 FYEKMQ (reference sequence). The CDR3 has 20 amino acids. Losses at the gene ends were 2 bases for V and 0 bases for J; bases not matched to a gene: 9. The CDR3 region is CASSLKPGTSGGPSTDTQYF. CDR3 sequence (DNA): TGTGCCAGCAGCTTAAAGCCGGGGACTAGCGGGGGGCCGAGCACAGATACGCAGTATTTT.

This clone was detected only a few times. The chain links TRBV29-1 to TRBJ1-1, with D maybe TRBD1 (6 bases). Germline-derived CDR1 and CDR2 are SQVTM and ANQGSEA. Trimming cost V 7 bases and J 0 bases, with 12 bases left between them. There are 13 residues in the CDR3. The CDR3 DNA follows: TGCAGCGCCAACAGGGCTATGAACACTGAAGCTTTCTTT. This gives the protein CSANRAMNTEAFF. The variable domain in full, completed from reference TRBV29-1 and TRBJ1-1, reads SAVISQKPSRDICQRGTSLTIQCQVDSQVTMMFWYRQQPGQSLTLIATANQGSEATYESGFVIDKFPISRPNLTFSTLTVSNMSPEDSSIYLCSANRAMNTEAFFGQGTRLTVV.

The CDR3 protein is CASSPRTAFNEKLFF. The DNA of the CDR3 is TGTGCCAGCAGCCCGAGGACAGCTTTTAATGAAAAACTGTTTTTT. V usage is TRBV9 and J usage is TRBJ1-4; D is perhaps TRBD1 (6 bases). This CDR3 spans 15 amino acids. The germline V and J ends were trimmed by 4 bases and 4 bases, with 14 bases remaining between them. Germline V gene lookup returns CDR1 SGDLS and CDR2 YYNGEE.

The V call is TRBV7-3, the J call TRBJ2-1; 11 nucleotides match TRBD2. CDR3 size: 15 residues. J lost 7 bases, V lost 2 bases, and 4 bases had no gene match. Germline V gives CDR1 SGHTA, CDR2 FQGTGA. The CDR3 DNA is TGTGCCAGCAGCTTATTTCTAGCGGGGGGTAATGAGCAGTTCTTC. It yields the protein CASSLFLAGGNEQFF.

The CDR3 DNA reads TGTGCCAGCAGCGCCGGGGGGTACGGCACAGATACGCAGTATTTT. It translates to CASSAGGYGTDTQYF. The rearrangement uses TRBV9 and TRBJ2-3; TRBD2 aligns across 7 bases. Unmatched junction bases numbered 5, after V lost 3 bases and J lost 1 base. The CDR3 runs to 15 residues. CDR1 is SGDLS, CDR2 YYNGEE, per germline.

V usage is TRBV19 and J usage is TRBJ2-7, with 7 bases that match TRBD1. The CDR3 length is 16 residues. V dropped 5 bases and J dropped 3; count of bases not matched to a gene: 13. Germline CDR1 LNHDA, CDR2 SQIVND (reference sequence). The CDR3 DNA follows: TGTGCCAGTAGTTCCCATGGACAGGCCCGGCGCTACGAGCAGTACTTC. Its translation is CASSSHGQARRYEQYF.

The rearrangement joins TRBV3-1 (or the pseudogene TRBV3-2) to TRBJ2-7; D perhaps matches TRBD2 (5 bases). With 1 base removed from V and 0 bases from J, the gap between germline ends came to 10 bases. Looked up from germline, CDR1 is LGHDT and CDR2 is YNNKEL (reference sequence). This CDR3 contains 15 residues. In DNA, the CDR3 is TGTGCCAGCAGCCAAGGGGCGGGCCTCTCCTACGAGCAGTACTTC. Protein product: CASSQGAGLSYEQYF.

J is TRBJ2-2 and V is TRBV10-1; perhaps TRBD2 as D (6 bases). In germline, CDR1 is WNHNN, CDR2 SYGVQD (reference sequence). The CDR3 is 14 amino acids. The V end lost 8 bases, the J end lost 7 bases, and 17 bases lay between the germline ends. Written as DNA, the CDR3 is TGCGCCAGCGCGGCTGGCGGGGAAGGCGGGGAGCTGTTTTTT. This codes for CASAAGGEGGELFF.

V is TRBV7-9 and J is TRBJ2-7; 7 positions match TRBD1. The CDR3 is 15 amino acids. From germline, CDR1 is SEHNR and CDR2 FQNEAQ (reference sequence). The trim removed 5 bases at V and 9 bases at J, leaving 16 bases unmatched. CDR3 sequence reads: CASSNTGTDQFRQYF. For the CDR3, the DNA is TGTGCCAGCAGCAATACCGGGACAGACCAATTTCGGCAGTACTTC.